The 17 T cell receptor beta chains given below trace back to one sample, sequenced in a study of blood T cell repertoires in COVID-19. The data were produced by immunoSEQ multiplex PCR, yet TCRdb's version contains in-frame clones alone and is incomplete. The table includes roughly 53,000 clones, 90% detected once. Sequencing was done on a sample of peripheral blood. The receptors originated from a woman aged 40-49 years with active COVID-19.

The J gene is TRBJ1-2, the V gene TRBV4-1, with TRBD1 identical over 8 bases. CDR3 length: 17 residues. Germline V CDR1 and CDR2: MGHRA, YSYEKL. With 0 bases clipped from V and 4 bases from J, the junction kept 10 bases outside the gene matches. The chain's CDR3 is CASSQDLRPGGSYGYTF. The CDR3 bases are TGCGCCAGCAGCCAAGACCTCCGCCCAGGGGGCAGCTATGGCTACACCTTC.

The chain couples TRBV7-9 to TRBJ1-4; D remains unclear. Trimming took 3 bases from V and 4 from J, leaving 9 bases between them. Germline CDR1 reads SEHNR; CDR2 reads FQNEAQ (reference sequence). The CDR3 loop spans 14 amino acids. The CDR3 sequence is CASSFSRVNEKLFF. CDR3 in DNA: TGTGCCAGCAGCTTTTCCCGTGTTAATGAAAAACTGTTTTTT.

The CDR3 region has the DNA TGTGCCAGCCTCAAGACAGGGGACTACAATGAGCAGTTCTTC. Its protein product is CASLKTGDYNEQFF. The chain recombines TRBV6-5 with TRBJ2-1, with TRBD1 identical over 8 bases. Germline trimming cut 8 bases from V and 3 bases from J; bases unmatched to any gene: 6. CDR1 and CDR2 (germline): MNHEY, SVGAGI. CDR3 size: 14 residues.

This clone was observed once. The chain uses TRBV6-5 and TRBJ2-7; D uncertain. The length of the CDR3 is 13 residues. Looked up from germline, CDR1 is MNHEY and CDR2 is SVGAGI. Trimming cost V 2 bases and J 3 bases, with 8 bases left between them. The chain's CDR3 is CASSYAASYEQYF. CDR3 bases: TGTGCCAGCAGTTACGCGGCGAGCTACGAGCAGTACTTC.

The rearrangement uses TRBV11-3 and TRBJ2-7; 7 bases match TRBD2. The J segment lost 6 bases and the V segment lost 2 bases, leaving 4 bases of the junction unmatched. This CDR3 has 13 amino acids. CDR1 and CDR2 from the germline V gene are SGHNT and YENEEA. Here the CDR3 DNA reads TGTGCCAGCAGCTTACAGCGGGGAGTCGAGCAGTACTTC. It translates to CASSLQRGVEQYF.

CDR3 bases: TGCGCCAGCAGCGGCGAGGGACAGGGATTCTATGGCTACACCTTC. Its protein product is CASSGEGQGFYGYTF. This rearrangement joins TRBV5-1 to TRBJ1-2, with 9 positions matching TRBD1. Germline loops: CDR1 SGHRS, CDR2 YFSETQ. Trimming took 4 bases from V and 4 from J; bases not matched to a gene: 8. This CDR3 has 15 residues.

The gene calls are TRBV2 and TRBJ1-1; no clear D gene. Trimming removed 2 bases from V and 0 bases from J, with 13 bases in between. Germline CDR1 SNHLY, CDR2 FYNNEI. This CDR3 contains 16 residues. The CDR3 bases are TGTGCCAGCAGTGAATGGGGTCCGGGATTGAACACTGAAGCTTTCTTT. Translation: CASSEWGPGLNTEAFF.

This rearrangement joins TRBV3-1 (or the pseudogene TRBV3-2) to TRBJ2-3; tentatively, D is TRBD1 (6 bases). The CDR3 covers 17 residues. V was cut by 3 bases and J by 9 bases, with 25 bases left in between. CDR1 is LGHDT, CDR2 YNNKEL, per germline (reference sequence). The DNA of the CDR3 is TGTGCCAGCAGCCATAGGTGGGCAGTAGGTCCAACAGGGACGCAGTATTTT. Translating it yields CASSHRWAVGPTGTQYF.

The rearrangement uses TRBV7-8 and TRBJ1-3; no clear D. The CDR3 is made up of 13 amino acids. V was pared by 1 base and J by 4 bases, with 5 bases between. Per the germline V gene, CDR1 is SGHVS and CDR2 is FQNEAQ. In DNA, the CDR3 is TGTGCCAGCAGCTTAGGAGGAGGAAACACCATATATTTT. It codes for CASSLGGGNTIYF.

The rearrangement uses TRBV15 and TRBJ1-4; 7 bases are shared with TRBD1. This CDR3 has 14 residues. Trimming at V came to 4 bases and at J to 5 bases, leaving 4 bases not matched to a gene. CDR1 is LNHNV and CDR2 is YYDKDF in the germline V gene (reference sequence). The chain's CDR3 is CATSILTGNEKLFF. The CDR3 region has the DNA TGTGCCACCAGCATACTGACAGGGAATGAAAAACTGTTTTTT.

V is TRBV27 and J is TRBJ2-1; D may be TRBD2 (5 bases). The CDR3 spans 14 residues. With 4 bases removed from V and 8 bases from J, the gap between germline ends came to 15 bases. Germline CDR1 MNHEY, CDR2 SMNVEV (reference sequence). CDR3 sequence (DNA): TGTGCCAGCAGTTCTCGCTCGGGGTTCGATGAGCAGTTCTTC. Translated, it gives CASSSRSGFDEQFF.

For the CDR3, the DNA is TGTGCTAGTGGTTTGGTACCGGGTACCTACGAGCAGTACTTC. Translation: CASGLVPGTYEQYF. The V gene is TRBV12-5, the J gene TRBJ2-7; D call uncertain. Germline assignment: CDR1 LGHNT and CDR2 FRNRAP. The CDR3 has 14 residues. Trimming removed 0 bases at V and 2 bases at J, with 8 bases between.

V is TRBV4-3 and J is TRBJ2-7, with no clear D. CDR1 and CDR2 from the germline V gene are LGHNA and YSLEER. V was trimmed by 0 bases and J by 6 bases, leaving 12 bases between them. The length of the CDR3 is 14 residues. CDR3 nucleotides: TGCGCCAGCAGCCAAGACTGGCCGGCAGGCGAGCAGTACTTC. Translating it yields CASSQDWPAGEQYF.

The chain is built from TRBV5-5 and TRBJ2-5; D is perhaps TRBD1 (6 bases). V lost 0 bases and J 5 bases, leaving 11 bases between the germline ends. The CDR3 contains 14 residues. Germline V CDR1 and CDR2: SGHKS, YYEKEE (reference sequence). The CDR3 DNA reads TGTGCCAGCAGCTTGGTCCAGGGGCGCGAGACCCAGTACTTC. Its protein is CASSLVQGRETQYF.

This sequence joins TRBV7-9 and TRBJ2-1, with D uncertain. V dropped 5 bases and J dropped 4 bases, with 12 bases sitting between them. Germline-derived CDR1 and CDR2 are SEHNR and FQNEAQ (reference sequence). This CDR3 comprises 14 residues. DNA for the CDR3: TGTGCCAGCAGCCAAGACACGTTGTACAATGAGCAGTTCTTC. Its protein product is CASSQDTLYNEQFF.

The CDR3 loop is CASSLRGMTGELFF. CDR3 bases: TGCGCCAGCAGCTTAAGGGGGATGACCGGGGAGCTGTTTTTT. This rearrangement joins TRBV5-1 to TRBJ2-2; D may be TRBD1 (6 bases). Per germline, CDR1 SGHRS and CDR2 YFSETQ. Trimming took 2 bases from V and 5 from J, leaving 10 bases between them. The CDR3 loop spans 14 amino acids.

The chain uses TRBV18 and TRBJ1-1; 9 bases agree with TRBD1. CDR3 length: 16 residues. V lost 2 bases and J lost 4; bases outside the gene matches: 8. Germline loops: CDR1 KGHSH, CDR2 LQKENI. CDR3 DNA: TGTGCCAGCTCACCAGAACACAGGGGGCAGAGCACTGAAGCTTTCTTT. The encoded protein is CASSPEHRGQSTEAFF. Combining the CDR3 with reference TRBV18 and TRBJ1-1 gives the whole variable domain NAGVMQNPRHLVRRRGQEARLRCSPMKGHSHVYWYRQLPEEGLKFMVYLQKENIIDESGMPKERFSAEFPKEGPSILRIQQVVRGDSAAYFCASSPEHRGQSTEAFFGQGTRLTVV.